This is a list of T cell receptor beta chains from one sample in a study of blood T cell repertoires in COVID-19. TCRdb's table, derived via immunoSEQ multiplex PCR, lists solely in-frame clones and lacks some. In the table there are roughly 4,600 clones, around 88% of which are singletons. Sample: peripheral blood. The receptors derive from a man between 65 and 85 years old with COVID-19, enrolled during active disease. The CDR3 runs from the conserved cysteine through the conserved F or W. A D gene is named only where the DNA matches it firmly. Only some rows state a clone size, as once, few, many or a class for expanded clones.

CASSYGGQLNTEAFF	TGTGCCAGCAGTTACGGGGGACAGTTGAACACTGAAGCTTTCTTT	TRBD1	TRBJ1-1	-	TRBV6-5
CASSLIPIPRAGAYNEQFF	TGTGCCAGCAGTTTAATCCCTATCCCCCGAGCGGGAGCGTACAATGAGCAGTTCTTC	TRBD2	TRBJ2-1	few	TRBV27
CASSFNGGLYEQYF	TGTGCCAGCAGTTTCAACGGGGGACTCTACGAGCAGTACTTC	-	TRBJ2-7	-	TRBV27
CASSSWTGVNSPLHF	TGTGCCAGCAGCTCTTGGACAGGGGTCAATTCACCCCTCCACTTT	TRBD1	TRBJ1-6	-	TRBV7-9
CASSTLTRPNQPQHF	TGTGCCAGTAGTACCCTGACGAGGCCAAATCAGCCCCAGCATTTT	-	TRBJ1-5	-	TRBV19
CASSFSGSTTDTQYF	TGTGCCAGCAGCTTTAGCGGGAGTACGACAGATACGCAGTATTTT	TRBD2	TRBJ2-3	-	TRBV11-3
CASSFYTPRSSYNSPLHF	TGTGCCAGCAGTTTTTACACACCTAGGAGTTCCTATAATTCACCCCTCCACTTT	-	TRBJ1-6	-	TRBV27
CASSLIFRQETQYF	TGTGCCAGCAGCTTAATCTTTCGGCAAGAGACCCAGTACTTC	-	TRBJ2-5	-	TRBV11-2
CASSLSTGAGETQYF	TGTGCCAGCAGCTTATCCACAGGGGCGGGAGAGACCCAGTACTTC	TRBD1	TRBJ2-5	-	TRBV7-9
CASSSPRGGLNYGYTF	TGTGCCAGCAGTTCTCCACGGGGTGGCCTTAACTATGGCTACACCTTC	-	TRBJ1-2	-	TRBV6-5
CASSRTAGAEDTQYF	TGTGCCAGCAGCCGCACTGCGGGGGCCGAGGATACGCAGTATTTT	-	TRBJ2-3	-	TRBV7-8
CASSSPTGGNGYTF	TGTGCCAGCAGCTCCCCGACGGGGGGGAATGGCTACACCTTC	-	TRBJ1-2	-	TRBV7-9
CASSRDNEQFF	TGTGCCAGCAGTCGGGACAATGAGCAGTTCTTC	-	TRBJ2-1	-	TRBV2
CASSFGGRSYEQYF	TGCGCCAGCAGCTTTGGAGGGAGGTCCTACGAGCAGTACTTC	-	TRBJ2-7	-	TRBV5-1
CASSIGSGGTDTQYF	TGTGCCAGTAGTATAGGAAGCGGCGGCACAGATACGCAGTATTTT	-	TRBJ2-3	-	TRBV19
CASSLGRGLNQPQHF	TGTGCCAGCAGCTTAGGCAGGGGTCTCAATCAGCCCCAGCATTTT	-	TRBJ1-5	once	TRBV11-1
CASGSGTNVYEQYF	TGTGCCAGCGGCTCCGGGACAAACGTCTACGAGCAGTACTTC	-	TRBJ2-7	-	TRBV27
CASSSPGQAGEKLFF	TGTGCCAGCAGCTCCCCTGGACAGGCAGGTGAAAAACTGTTTTTT	TRBD1	TRBJ1-4	-	TRBV7-2
CASSQPGTANYGYTF	TGCGCCAGCAGCCAACCCGGGACTGCAAACTATGGCTACACCTTC	-	TRBJ1-2	-	TRBV4-1
CASSSGTSGKRNEQFF	TGTGCCAGCAGCTCGGGGACTAGCGGGAAGAGAAATGAGCAGTTCTTC	TRBD2	TRBJ2-1	-	TRBV11-2
CASSLTGGETQYF	TGTGCCAGCAGCCTGACAGGGGGGGAGACCCAGTACTTC	TRBD1	TRBJ2-5	-	TRBV13
CASSLQETQYF	TGTGCCAGCAGCTTGCAGGAGACCCAGTACTTC	-	TRBJ2-5	-	TRBV5-5
CASSPDSYNSPLHF	TGTGCCAGCTCACCGGACAGTTATAATTCACCCCTCCACTTT	-	TRBJ1-6	-	TRBV18
CASSADYNEQFF	TGTGCCAGCAGCGCGGACTACAATGAGCAGTTCTTC	-	TRBJ2-1	-	TRBV6-5
CASSQQTGGGIYGYTF	TGCGCCAGCAGCCAACAGACAGGGGGCGGAATCTATGGCTACACCTTC	TRBD1	TRBJ1-2	-	TRBV4-1
CAWSGRDEQYF	TGTGCCTGGAGTGGGAGGGACGAGCAGTACTTC	-	TRBJ2-7	-	TRBV30
CASSQYSQGSRSEQYF	TGTGCCAGCAGCCAATACTCACAGGGATCAAGAAGCGAGCAGTACTTC	-	TRBJ2-7	few	TRBV3-1/TRBV3-2
CASSRRGAYEQYF	TGTGCCAGCAGCCGCAGGGGGGCCTACGAGCAGTACTTC	-	TRBJ2-7	-	TRBV14